The 30 T cell receptor beta chains below all came from one sample that was sequenced in a study of blood T cell repertoires in COVID-19. Method: immunoSEQ multiplex PCR; TCRdb's copy keeps in-frame clones and lacks some. This sample has approximately 230,000 clones, with 70% to 90% found just once. Sample: peripheral blood. These receptors were collected from a woman in her twenties or thirties with COVID-19, enrolled during active disease.

The V gene is TRBV12-3 or TRBV12-4, the J gene TRBJ2-1; D gene uncertain. V was pared by 1 base and J by 6 bases, with 7 bases between. There are 13 residues in the CDR3. The chain's CDR3 is CASSLGLSNEQFF. The CDR3 nucleotides read TGTGCCAGCAGTTTAGGACTTAGCAATGAGCAGTTCTTC.

The chain uses TRBV7-2 and TRBJ2-5; D unclear. The CDR3 length is 11 residues. Germline V lookup: CDR1 SGHTA, CDR2 FQGNSA. V was trimmed by 6 bases and J by 5 bases, leaving 7 bases between them. The DNA of the CDR3 is TGTGCCAGCAGTATCCGGGAGACCCAGTACTTC. It codes for CASSIRETQYF.

The chain joins TRBV7-2 to TRBJ1-2, with D possibly being TRBD1 (5 bases). CDR3 length equals 14 residues. V lost 4 bases, J lost 6 bases, and 15 bases lay in between. From germline, CDR1 is SGHTA and CDR2 FQGNSA. CDR3 in amino acids: CASSSRLQGNGYTF. As DNA, the CDR3 is TGTGCCAGCAGCTCGAGGCTTCAGGGAAATGGCTACACCTTC.

This rearrangement joins TRBV7-9 to TRBJ1-6, with D possibly being TRBD1 (6 bases). The CDR3 consists of 13 residues. Germline CDR1 SEHNR, CDR2 FQNEAQ (reference sequence). The V gene lost 5 bases and the J gene lost 7 bases, with 9 bases spanning the gap. CDR3 nucleotide sequence: TGTGCCAGCAGCCCTGACAGGAATTCACCCCTCCACTTT. Translating gives CASSPDRNSPLHF.

The V call is TRBV18, the J call TRBJ1-2; 9 bases line up with TRBD1. With V trimmed by 3 bases and J by 3 bases, 5 bases remained unmatched. The germline gives CDR1 KGHSH, CDR2 LQKENI. This CDR3 spans 15 amino acids. The CDR3 sequence: CASSPGDRAYYGYTF. The CDR3 DNA sequence: TGTGCCAGCTCACCTGGGGACAGGGCGTACTATGGCTACACCTTC.

The rearrangement uses TRBV5-5 and TRBJ2-5; D remains ambiguous. V gave up 1 base and J gave up 0 bases, with 7 bases separating them. Germline assignment: CDR1 SGHKS and CDR2 YYEKEE (reference sequence). This CDR3 is built from 14 residues. The CDR3 protein is CASSLRPYQETQYF. CDR3 nucleotide sequence: TGTGCCAGCAGCTTGCGTCCGTACCAAGAGACCCAGTACTTC.

Written as DNA, the CDR3 is TGTGCCACCAGCAGAGGAGGACAGGGTGGAATCCGAGCCAAAAACATTCAGTACTTC. The encoded protein is CATSRGGQGGIRAKNIQYF. The chain joins TRBV15 to TRBJ2-4, with 8 bases aligning to TRBD1. After removal of 1 base from V and 0 bases from J, the junction contained 11 bases not matched to a gene. The CDR3 sequence is 19 residues long. The germline CDR1 and CDR2 sequences are LNHNV and YYDKDF (reference sequence).

This chain connects TRBV7-8 to TRBJ1-6; a weak D match, TRBD1 (6 bases). Germline loops: CDR1 SGHVS, CDR2 FQNEAQ. The CDR3 contains 15 residues. V lost 5 bases, J lost 6 bases, and 14 bases lay in between. This CDR3 is CASSGEGGPNSPLHF. CDR3 nucleotides: TGTGCCAGCAGCGGGGAGGGGGGACCTAATTCACCCCTCCACTTT.

This chain connects TRBV7-2 to TRBJ2-7, with D possibly matching TRBD2 (6 bases). The CDR3 runs to 19 residues. Germline CDR1 SGHTA, CDR2 FQGNSA. The V gene lost 2 bases and the J gene lost 6 bases, with 29 bases spanning the gap. This chain's CDR3 is CASSLQEIHLLGEESEQYF. DNA for the CDR3: TGTGCCAGCAGCTTACAAGAGATACACTTACTAGGGGAGGAAAGCGAGCAGTACTTC.

The genes are TRBV3-1 (or the pseudogene TRBV3-2) and TRBJ2-6, with D tentatively TRBD2 (6 bases). Germline values: CDR1 LGHDT, CDR2 YNNKEL (reference sequence). The CDR3 loop spans 16 amino acids. V gave up 1 base and J gave up 4 bases, with 11 bases separating them. CDR3 protein: CASSQAGATGANVLTF. The CDR3 DNA reads TGTGCCAGCAGCCAAGCGGGAGCAACGGGGGCCAACGTCCTGACTTTC.

This chain joins TRBV29-1 and TRBJ2-7; maybe TRBD1 (6 bases). This CDR3 is 13 amino acids long. CDR1 SQVTM and CDR2 ANQGSEA come from the germline V gene. V was cut by 6 bases and J by 0 bases, with 12 bases left in between. The CDR3 DNA sequence: TGCAGCGTGTCAGGGGTTCCCTCCTACGAGCAGTACTTC. This translates into CSVSGVPSYEQYF.

This chain links TRBV6-1 with TRBJ1-5; D is uncertain. CDR1 MNHNS and CDR2 SASEGT come from the germline V gene. The V end lost 0 bases, the J end lost 6 bases, and 6 bases lay between the germline ends. CDR3 length: 13 residues. The CDR3 region has the DNA TGTGCCAGCAGTGAAGCCCGCGGTCAGCCCCAGCATTTT. Amino acids: CASSEARGQPQHF.

The V gene is TRBV18, the J gene TRBJ1-1, with D possibly being TRBD1 (5 bases). The CDR3 runs to 18 residues. In germline, CDR1 is KGHSH, CDR2 LQKENI. The V end was cut by 2 bases, the J end by 2 bases, with 21 bases between. The CDR3 DNA is TGTGCCAGCTCACCAGAGGGACTGGGGTGGAACTCCAACACTGAAGCTTTCTTT. This translates into CASSPEGLGWNSNTEAFF.

The chain carries TRBV7-2 and TRBJ2-5, with 9 bases aligning to TRBD1. CDR3 length: 17 amino acids. Trimming removed 3 bases from V and 1 base from J; junction bases left unmatched: 9. Germline V gene sequence: CDR1 SGHTA, CDR2 FQGNSA. The CDR3 coding sequence is TGTGCCAGCAGCTTGGGCGACAGGGGGGGGATCCAAGAGACCCAGTACTTC. It codes for CASSLGDRGGIQETQYF.

The chain links TRBV19 to TRBJ2-5; 14 bases match TRBD2. Germline V gene sequence: CDR1 LNHDA, CDR2 SQIVND (reference sequence). The CDR3 sequence is 17 residues long. J was trimmed by 2 bases and V by 11 bases; bases with no gene match: 13. CDR3: CAASRGLAGVGQETQYF. The CDR3 DNA sequence: TGTGCCGCAAGTAGGGGACTAGCGGGAGTTGGGCAAGAGACCCAGTACTTC. The variable domain in full, with the rest retrieved from reference TRBV19 and TRBJ2-5, is DGGITQSPKYLFRKEGQNVTLSCEQNLNHDAMYWYRQDPGQGLRLIYYSQIVNDFQKGDIAEGYSVSREKKESFPLTVTSAQKNPTAFYLCAASRGLAGVGQETQYFGPGTRLLVL.

This chain connects TRBV20-1 to TRBJ1-1; D remains unclear. CDR3 length: 11 residues. From germline, CDR1 is DFQATT and CDR2 SNEGSKA (reference sequence). V shed 3 bases and J shed 0 bases, with 2 bases lying between them. The DNA for the CDR3 is TGCAGTGCTAGCATGAACACTGAAGCTTTCTTT. Its translation is CSASMNTEAFF.

This clone has just one count. V is TRBV19 and J is TRBJ2-1; D might be TRBD2 (5 bases). This CDR3 is built from 14 residues. Germline V CDR1 and CDR2: LNHDA, SQIVND (reference sequence). V lost 6 bases and J lost 7, with 16 bases in between. The CDR3 spells CASRRVVSLNEQFF. The DNA for the CDR3 is TGTGCCAGTAGGAGGGTAGTATCGTTAAATGAGCAGTTCTTC.

This clone was counted between two and nine times. The gene calls are TRBV7-2 and TRBJ2-1, with unresolved D. Trimming removed 1 base from V and 0 bases from J, with 7 bases in between. Germline V gene sequence: CDR1 SGHTA, CDR2 FQGNSA. This CDR3 is built from 15 residues. The CDR3 coding sequence is TGTGCCAGCAGCTTAGTCTCGAGCTCCTACAATGAGCAGTTCTTC. Encoded protein: CASSLVSSSYNEQFF.

This clone has a handful of counts. The V gene is TRBV7-2, the J gene TRBJ1-2, with 7 bases identical to TRBD1. Germline V CDR1 and CDR2: SGHTA, FQGNSA. The CDR3 is 18 amino acids. Trimming removed 0 bases from V and 7 bases from J; junction bases left unmatched: 17. CDR3: CASSLAKVTRQGMGGYTF. In DNA form, the CDR3 reads TGTGCCAGCAGCTTAGCGAAAGTTACTAGACAGGGTATGGGTGGCTACACCTTC.

V usage is TRBV4-1 and J usage is TRBJ1-1, with 10 nucleotides matching TRBD1. The ends lost 4 bases at V and 10 bases at J; junction bases unmatched: 15. The CDR3 totals 16 residues. Germline CDR1 and CDR2: MGHRA and YSYEKL. CDR3 sequence reads: CASSREPPGQGLAAFF. As DNA, the CDR3 is TGCGCCAGCAGCCGCGAGCCGCCGGGACAGGGGCTTGCAGCTTTCTTT.

This chain connects TRBV6-5 to TRBJ2-3, with 10 positions matching TRBD2. The CDR3 is made up of 15 amino acids. V gave up 8 bases and J gave up 5 bases; unmatched junction bases: 10. From germline, CDR1 is MNHEY and CDR2 SVGAGI. The CDR3 here is CASQGASGSGDTQYF. Here the CDR3 DNA reads TGTGCCAGCCAGGGGGCTAGCGGGAGTGGAGATACGCAGTATTTT.

In DNA, the CDR3 is TGCGCCAGCAGCTTCGCGGCCAGGGAGGCCCCCTACACCTTC. It codes for CASSFAAREAPYTF. V usage is TRBV5-1 and J usage is TRBJ1-2; the D gene is possibly TRBD1 (5 bases). Trimming removed 2 bases at V and 10 bases at J, with 18 bases between. CDR3 length: 14 amino acids. Germline V gene lookup returns CDR1 SGHRS and CDR2 YFSETQ.

The chain has TRBV19 and TRBJ2-3, with D tentatively TRBD2 (6 bases). CDR1 and CDR2 (germline): LNHDA, SQIVND (reference sequence). V was trimmed by 1 base and J by 5 bases, leaving 10 bases between them. The CDR3 has 14 amino acids. The CDR3 region is CASSIAGVVDTQYF. The CDR3 nucleotides are TGTGCCAGTAGTATAGCGGGAGTGGTAGATACGCAGTATTTT.

This rearrangement joins TRBV19 to TRBJ2-7; the match to TRBD2 covers 8 bases. Trimming at V came to 0 bases and at J to 2 bases, leaving 3 bases not matched to a gene. The CDR3 contains 15 residues. Looked up from germline, CDR1 is LNHDA and CDR2 is SQIVND (reference sequence). CDR3 sequence reads: CASSIETAGAYEQYF. DNA for the CDR3: TGTGCCAGTAGTATAGAAACAGCGGGGGCCTACGAGCAGTACTTC.

The chain recombines TRBV29-1 with TRBJ2-3, with a tentative D call TRBD2 (7 bases). This CDR3 is built from 15 residues. Trimming removed 7 bases from V and 3 bases from J, with 20 bases in between. Germline V gives CDR1 SQVTM, CDR2 ANQGSEA. DNA of the CDR3: TGCAGCGCCAAGGGGGGGTACCTATCGACAGATACGCAGTATTTT. Its protein is CSAKGGYLSTDTQYF.

The table lists this clone with a count of one. The chain is built from TRBV11-2 and TRBJ2-1, with 11 bases that match TRBD1. This CDR3 has 16 residues. The ends lost 5 bases at V and 9 bases at J; junction bases unmatched: 12. Germline lookup yields CDR1 SGHAT and CDR2 FQNNGV. CDR3 DNA: TGTGCCAGCAGCCCCCGGGCGGGGACAGGGGGGGGTGAGCAGTTCTTC. Translating it yields CASSPRAGTGGGEQFF.

The chain recombines TRBV29-1 with TRBJ2-5; 10 bases are shared with TRBD1. The CDR3 runs to 17 residues. Germline V gene lookup returns CDR1 SQVTM and CDR2 ANQGSEA. The V gene end was trimmed by 4 bases and the J gene end by 5 bases; junction bases not matched to a gene: 16. CDR3 sequence: CSVAVRGGDRGGETQYF. The CDR3, as DNA: TGCAGCGTTGCCGTCCGGGGAGGGGACAGGGGAGGTGAGACCCAGTACTTC.

The chain recombines TRBV5-1 with TRBJ1-2; 11 bases line up with TRBD1. V gave up 3 bases and J gave up 5 bases; unmatched junction bases: 3. Germline V gives CDR1 SGHRS, CDR2 YFSETQ. This CDR3 is built from 14 residues. For the CDR3, the DNA is TGCGCCAGCAGCTGGGGACAGGGGGTGTATGGCTACACCTTC. It yields the protein CASSWGQGVYGYTF.

This chain joins TRBV4-3 and TRBJ2-2; 7 bases agree with TRBD2. CDR3 size: 16 residues. V gave up 0 bases and J gave up 8 bases; unmatched junction bases: 9. Looked up from germline, CDR1 is LGHNA and CDR2 is YSLEER. CDR3 nucleotides: TGCGCCAGCAGCCAAGATCCCGGACTAGTGATGGGGGAGCTGTTTTTT. Translation: CASSQDPGLVMGELFF.

The chain recombines TRBV19 with TRBJ2-3; 14 nucleotides agree with TRBD2. The CDR3 has 17 residues. CDR1 and CDR2 from the germline V gene are LNHDA and SQIVND (reference sequence). V lost 4 bases to trimming and J lost 4 bases; unmatched junction nucleotides: 7. This CDR3 is CASSTMTSGGGADTQYF. CDR3 DNA: TGTGCCAGTAGTACCATGACTAGCGGGGGGGGAGCAGATACGCAGTATTTT.